The clone carrying this T cell receptor beta chain was counted many times. Its antigen is unidentified. The entry originates in a study of HIV-infected patients and healthy controls. Study results and caveats: In healthy controls, MAIT alpha CDR3s were common; in HIV+ repertoires, severely depleted. A major limitation was that merely sixteen HIV-infected individuals were processed.

Whole blood was used without fractionation, so all unsorted peripheral T cells were included. Reverse transcription used about 500 ng RNA and constant-region primers for alpha and beta. Alpha and beta chain libraries were made separately by chain-specific third strand synthesis with multiplexing indices. TCRdb recomputed calls from the 5' RACE reads with MiXCR, one row per CDR3 protein. Among fewer than 6,500 distinct CDR3 sequences listed, roughly 9.7% were seen once. The CDR3 loop spans 14 amino acids. CDR1 and CDR2 from the germline V gene are ENHRY and SYGVKD. The V gene end was trimmed by 10 bases and the J gene end by 9 bases; junction bases not matched to a gene: 12.

The chain combines TRBV10-3 with TRBJ2-7; 13 bases match TRBD2. The source material was blood, sampled before antiretroviral therapy. The TCR originated in an adult with HIV infection. The CDR3: CAKYLGLAGVVQYF. CDR3 DNA sequence: TGTGCCAAATATTTAGGACTAGCGGGAGTGGTGCAGTACTTC.